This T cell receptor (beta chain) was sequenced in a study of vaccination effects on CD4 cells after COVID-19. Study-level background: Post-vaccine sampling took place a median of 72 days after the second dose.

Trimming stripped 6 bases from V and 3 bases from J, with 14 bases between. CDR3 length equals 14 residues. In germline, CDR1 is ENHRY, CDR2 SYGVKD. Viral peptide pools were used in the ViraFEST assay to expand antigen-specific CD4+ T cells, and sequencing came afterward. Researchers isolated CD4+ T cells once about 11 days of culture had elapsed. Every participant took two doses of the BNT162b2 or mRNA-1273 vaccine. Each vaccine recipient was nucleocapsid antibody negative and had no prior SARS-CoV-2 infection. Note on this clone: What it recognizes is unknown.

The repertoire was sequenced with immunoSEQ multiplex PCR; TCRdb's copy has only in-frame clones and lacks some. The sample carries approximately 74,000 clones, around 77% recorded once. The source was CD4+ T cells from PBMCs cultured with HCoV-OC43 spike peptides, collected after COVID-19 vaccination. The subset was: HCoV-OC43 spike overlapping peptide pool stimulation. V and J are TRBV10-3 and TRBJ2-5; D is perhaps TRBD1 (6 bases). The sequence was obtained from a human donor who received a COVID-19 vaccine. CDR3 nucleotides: TGTGCCATCAGAAAGGGGACAATGGAAGAGACCCAGTACTTC. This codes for CAIRKGTMEETQYF.